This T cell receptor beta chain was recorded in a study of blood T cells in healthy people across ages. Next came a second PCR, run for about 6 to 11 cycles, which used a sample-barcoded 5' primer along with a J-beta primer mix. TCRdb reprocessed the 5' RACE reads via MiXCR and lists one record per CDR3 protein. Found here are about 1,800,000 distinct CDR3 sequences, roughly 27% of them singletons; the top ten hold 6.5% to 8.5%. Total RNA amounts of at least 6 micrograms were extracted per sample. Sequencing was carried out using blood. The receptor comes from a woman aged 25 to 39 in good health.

The CDR3 bases are TGCAGTGCTAGATCCGGACAGGTCTCCTACAATGAGCAGTTCTTC. Translated, it gives CSARSGQVSYNEQFF. The gene calls are TRBV20-1 and TRBJ2-1; 7 bases map to TRBD1. The ends lost 2 bases at V and 0 bases at J; junction bases unmatched: 4. This CDR3 is built from 15 residues. The germline V gene encodes CDR1 DFQATT and CDR2 SNEGSKA (reference sequence).